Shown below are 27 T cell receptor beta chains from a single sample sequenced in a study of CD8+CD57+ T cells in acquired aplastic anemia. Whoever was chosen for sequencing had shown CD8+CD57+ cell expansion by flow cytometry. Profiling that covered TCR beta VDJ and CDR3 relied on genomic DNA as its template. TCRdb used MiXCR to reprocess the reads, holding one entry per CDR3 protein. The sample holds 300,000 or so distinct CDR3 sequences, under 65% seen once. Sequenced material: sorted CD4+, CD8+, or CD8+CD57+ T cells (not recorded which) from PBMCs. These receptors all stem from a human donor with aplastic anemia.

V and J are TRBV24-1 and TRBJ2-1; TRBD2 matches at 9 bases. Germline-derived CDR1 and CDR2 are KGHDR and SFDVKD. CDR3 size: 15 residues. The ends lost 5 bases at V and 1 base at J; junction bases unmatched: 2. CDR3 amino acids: CATSVAGGSYNEQFF. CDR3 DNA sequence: TGTGCCACCAGTGTCGCGGGAGGGTCCTACAATGAGCAGTTCTTC.

The DNA for the CDR3 is TGTGCCACCAGTGAGCCCGGGACAGGGTACGATGGCTACACCTTC. It codes for CATSEPGTGYDGYTF. This chain links TRBV24-1 with TRBJ1-2; 9 bases are shared with TRBD1. Germline assignment: CDR1 KGHDR and CDR2 SFDVKD. Losses at the gene ends were 4 bases for V and 6 bases for J; bases not matched to a gene: 8. The CDR3 runs to 15 residues.

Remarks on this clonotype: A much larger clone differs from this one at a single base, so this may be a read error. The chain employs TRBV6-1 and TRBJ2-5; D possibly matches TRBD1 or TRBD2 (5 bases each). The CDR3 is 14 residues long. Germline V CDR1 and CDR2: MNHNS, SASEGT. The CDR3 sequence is CASSGYGDQETRYF. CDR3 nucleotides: TGTGCCAGCAGTGGTTACGGGGACCAAGAGACCCGGTACTTC.

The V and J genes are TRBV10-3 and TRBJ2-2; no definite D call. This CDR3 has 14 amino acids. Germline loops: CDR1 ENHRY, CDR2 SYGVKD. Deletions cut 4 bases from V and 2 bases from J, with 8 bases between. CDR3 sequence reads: CAISGQQNTGELFF. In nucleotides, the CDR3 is TGTGCCATCAGTGGACAACAAAACACCGGGGAGCTGTTTTTT.

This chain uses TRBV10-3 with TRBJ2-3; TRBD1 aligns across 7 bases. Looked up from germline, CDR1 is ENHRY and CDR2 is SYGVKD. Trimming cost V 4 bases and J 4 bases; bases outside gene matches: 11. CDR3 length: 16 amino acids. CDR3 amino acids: CAISGWTGQEADTQYF. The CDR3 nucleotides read TGTGCCATCAGTGGATGGACAGGCCAAGAGGCAGATACGCAGTATTTT.

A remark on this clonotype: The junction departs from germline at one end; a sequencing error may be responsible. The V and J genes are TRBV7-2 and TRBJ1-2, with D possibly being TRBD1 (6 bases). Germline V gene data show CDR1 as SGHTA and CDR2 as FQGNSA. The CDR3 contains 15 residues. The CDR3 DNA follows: TGTGCTAGCAGCTTTAACCCGGGACACCGCTATGGCTACACCTTC. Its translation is CASSFNPGHRYGYTF.

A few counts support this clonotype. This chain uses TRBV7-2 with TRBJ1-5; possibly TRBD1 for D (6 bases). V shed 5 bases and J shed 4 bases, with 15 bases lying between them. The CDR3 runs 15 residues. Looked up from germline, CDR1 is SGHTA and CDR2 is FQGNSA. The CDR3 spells CASSPTGTTNQPQHF. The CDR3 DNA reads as TGTGCCAGCAGCCCAACCGGGACAACTAATCAGCCCCAGCATTTT. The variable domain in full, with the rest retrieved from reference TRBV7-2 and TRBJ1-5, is GAGVSQSPSNKVTEKGKDVELRCDPISGHTALYWYRQSLGQGLEFLIYFQGNSAPDKSGLPSDRFSAERTGGSVSTLTIQRTQQEDSAVYLCASSPTGTTNQPQHFGDGTRLSIL.

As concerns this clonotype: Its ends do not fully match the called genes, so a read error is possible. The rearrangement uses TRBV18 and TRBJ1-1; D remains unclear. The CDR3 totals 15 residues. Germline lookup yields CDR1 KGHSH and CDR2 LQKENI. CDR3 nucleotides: TGTGCCAGCTCTTTTAGGACCATGGTTTACACTGGAGCTTTCTTT. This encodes CASSFRTMVYTGAFF.

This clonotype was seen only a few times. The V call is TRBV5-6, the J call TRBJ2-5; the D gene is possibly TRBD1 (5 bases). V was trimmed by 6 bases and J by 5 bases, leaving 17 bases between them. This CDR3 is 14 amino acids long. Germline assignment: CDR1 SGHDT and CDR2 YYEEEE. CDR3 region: CASTTAGSMETQYF. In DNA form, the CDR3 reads TGTGCCAGCACAACCGCAGGGTCGATGGAGACCCAGTACTTC.

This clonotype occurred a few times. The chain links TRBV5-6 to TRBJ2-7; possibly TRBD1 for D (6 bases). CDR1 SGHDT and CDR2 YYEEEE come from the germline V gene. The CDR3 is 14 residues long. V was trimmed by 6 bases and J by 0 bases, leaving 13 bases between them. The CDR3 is CASNPGHRSYEQYF. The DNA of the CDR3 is TGTGCCAGCAACCCGGGACATCGCTCCTACGAGCAGTACTTC.

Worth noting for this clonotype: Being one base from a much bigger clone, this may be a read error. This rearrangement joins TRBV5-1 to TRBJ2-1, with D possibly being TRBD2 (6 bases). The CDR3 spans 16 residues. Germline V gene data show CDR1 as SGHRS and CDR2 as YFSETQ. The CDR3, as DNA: TGTGTCAGCAGCTTGCCCCCGCCGACTAGATACAATGAGCAGTTCTTC. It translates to CVSSLPPPTRYNEQFF.

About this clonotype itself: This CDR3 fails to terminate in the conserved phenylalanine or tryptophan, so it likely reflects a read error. Here the CDR3 DNA reads TGTGCCAACAGCCCAAACAGGGACACTGAAGCTTTCCTT. This gives the protein CANSPNRDTEAFL. V usage is TRBV7-6 and J usage is TRBJ1-1; D possibly corresponds to TRBD1 (6 bases). CDR3 length equals 13 residues. Germline CDR1 is SGHVS and CDR2 is FNYEAQ.

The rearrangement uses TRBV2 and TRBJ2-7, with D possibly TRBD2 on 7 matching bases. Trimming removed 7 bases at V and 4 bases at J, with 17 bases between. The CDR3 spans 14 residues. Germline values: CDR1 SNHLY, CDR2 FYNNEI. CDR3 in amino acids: CASTPGRGGYEQYF. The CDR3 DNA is TGTGCCAGCACCCCTGGGAGGGGGGGATACGAGCAGTACTTC.

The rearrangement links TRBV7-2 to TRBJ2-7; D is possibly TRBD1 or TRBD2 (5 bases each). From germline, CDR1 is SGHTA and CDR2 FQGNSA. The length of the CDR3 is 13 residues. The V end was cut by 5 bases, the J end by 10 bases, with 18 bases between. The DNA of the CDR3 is TGTGCCAGCAGCGCCGGGACGCCGAGGGCCCAGTACTTC. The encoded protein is CASSAGTPRAQYF.

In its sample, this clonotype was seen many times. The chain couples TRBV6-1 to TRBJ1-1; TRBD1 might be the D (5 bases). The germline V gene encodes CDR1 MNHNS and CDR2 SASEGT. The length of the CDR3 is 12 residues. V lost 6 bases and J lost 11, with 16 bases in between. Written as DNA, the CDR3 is TGTGCCAGCAGCCTCTGGGGCAGTCGTGCTTTCTTT. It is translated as CASSLWGSRAFF.

CDR3 in amino acids: CASSLPHRSLKTQYF. The CDR3 DNA is TGTGCCAGCAGCTTACCGCACAGGTCTCTAAAGACCCAGTACTTC. The chain employs TRBV7-6 and TRBJ2-5, with a tentative D call TRBD1 (5 bases). The V and J ends lost 2 bases and 6 bases respectively, with 16 bases between them. The CDR3 totals 15 residues. Germline values: CDR1 SGHVS, CDR2 FNYEAQ.

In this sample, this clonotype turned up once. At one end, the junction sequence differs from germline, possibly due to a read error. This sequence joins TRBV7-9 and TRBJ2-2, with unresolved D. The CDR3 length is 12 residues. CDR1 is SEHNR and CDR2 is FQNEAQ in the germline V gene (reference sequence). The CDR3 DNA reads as TGCGCCAGCAGCCCCGTGCCCGGGGAGCTGTTTTTT. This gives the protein CASSPVPGELFF.

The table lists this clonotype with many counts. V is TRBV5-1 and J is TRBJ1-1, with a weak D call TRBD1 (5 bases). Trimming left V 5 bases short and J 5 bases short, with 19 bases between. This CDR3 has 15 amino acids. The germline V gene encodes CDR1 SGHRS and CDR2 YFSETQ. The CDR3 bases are TGCGCCAGCAGATTTGGTAGCGGGGCCAGGACTGAAGCTTTCTTT. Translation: CASRFGSGARTEAFF.

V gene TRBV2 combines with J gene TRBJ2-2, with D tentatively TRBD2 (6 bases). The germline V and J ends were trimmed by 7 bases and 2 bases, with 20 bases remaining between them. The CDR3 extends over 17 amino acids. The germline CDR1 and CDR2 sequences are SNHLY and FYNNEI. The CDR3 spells CASTIHRQDYNTGELFF. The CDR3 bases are TGTGCCAGCACGATACATCGGCAGGACTACAACACCGGGGAGCTGTTTTTT.

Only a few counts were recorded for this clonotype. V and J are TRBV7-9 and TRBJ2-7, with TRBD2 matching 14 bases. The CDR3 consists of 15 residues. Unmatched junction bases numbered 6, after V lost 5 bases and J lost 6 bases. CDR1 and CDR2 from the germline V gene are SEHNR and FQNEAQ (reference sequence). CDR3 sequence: CASSPRLAGGSEQYF. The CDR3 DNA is TGTGCCAGCAGCCCTCGACTAGCGGGAGGGAGCGAGCAGTACTTC.

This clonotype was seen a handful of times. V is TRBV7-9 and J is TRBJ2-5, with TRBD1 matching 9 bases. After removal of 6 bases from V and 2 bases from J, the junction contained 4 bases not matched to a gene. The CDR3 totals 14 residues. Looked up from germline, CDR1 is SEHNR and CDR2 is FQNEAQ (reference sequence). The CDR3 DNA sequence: TGTGCCAGCAGAAGGACAGGGGTACAAGAGACCCAGTACTTC. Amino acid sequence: CASRRTGVQETQYF. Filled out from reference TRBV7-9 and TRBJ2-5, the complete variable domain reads DTGVSQNPRHKITKRGQNVTFRCDPISEHNRLYWYRQTLGQGPEFLTYFQNEAQLEKSRLLSDRFSAERPKGSFSTLEIQRTEQGDSAMYLCASRRTGVQETQYFGPGTRLLVL.

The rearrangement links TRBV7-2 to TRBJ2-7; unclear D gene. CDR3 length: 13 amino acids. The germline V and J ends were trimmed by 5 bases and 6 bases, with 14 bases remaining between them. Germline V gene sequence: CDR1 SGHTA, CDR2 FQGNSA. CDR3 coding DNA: TGTGCCAGCAGCCCAGCGCGTACCCTCGAGCAGTACTTC. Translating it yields CASSPARTLEQYF.

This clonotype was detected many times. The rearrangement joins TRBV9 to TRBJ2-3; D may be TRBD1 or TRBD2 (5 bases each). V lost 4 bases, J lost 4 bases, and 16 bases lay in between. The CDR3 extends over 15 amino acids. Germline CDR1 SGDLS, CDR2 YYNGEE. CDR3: CASSLRWGSADTQYF. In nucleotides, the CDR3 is TGTGCCAGCAGCCTCCGGTGGGGGTCGGCAGATACGCAGTATTTT.

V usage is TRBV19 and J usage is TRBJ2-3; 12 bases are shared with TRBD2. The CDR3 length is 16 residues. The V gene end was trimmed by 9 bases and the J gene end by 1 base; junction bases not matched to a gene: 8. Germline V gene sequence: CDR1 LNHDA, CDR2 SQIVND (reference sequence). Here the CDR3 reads CASSRTSGGRTDTQYF. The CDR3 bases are TGTGCCAGCTCAAGAACTAGCGGGGGGCGCACAGATACGCAGTATTTT. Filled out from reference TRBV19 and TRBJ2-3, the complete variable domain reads DGGITQSPKYLFRKEGQNVTLSCEQNLNHDAMYWYRQDPGQGLRLIYYSQIVNDFQKGDIAEGYSVSREKKESFPLTVTSAQKNPTAFYLCASSRTSGGRTDTQYFGPGTRLTVL.

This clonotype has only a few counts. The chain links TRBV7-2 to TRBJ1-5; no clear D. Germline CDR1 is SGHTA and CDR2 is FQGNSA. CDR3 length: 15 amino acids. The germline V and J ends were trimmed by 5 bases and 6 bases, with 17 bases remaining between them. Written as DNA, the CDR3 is TGTGCCAGCAGCCCGGGGTCCAGGCATCCTCAGCCCCAGCATTTT. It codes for CASSPGSRHPQPQHF.

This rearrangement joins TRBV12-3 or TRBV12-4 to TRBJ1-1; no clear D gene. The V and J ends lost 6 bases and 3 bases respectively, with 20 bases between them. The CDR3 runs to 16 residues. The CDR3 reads CASSNRALFSDTEAFF. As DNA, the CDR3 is TGTGCCAGCAGCAATAGGGCTCTTTTTTCGGACACTGAAGCTTTCTTT.

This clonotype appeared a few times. In nucleotides, the CDR3 is TGTGCCAGCGCAGGGACGAATTCACCCCTCCACTTT. Translated, it gives CASAGTNSPLHF. The chain combines TRBV9 with TRBJ1-6; tentative D call: TRBD1 (5 bases). CDR3 size: 12 residues. The germline V and J ends were trimmed by 7 bases and 7 bases, with 9 bases remaining between them. Germline loops: CDR1 SGDLS, CDR2 YYNGEE.